Following are 21 T cell receptor beta chains from one sample sequenced in a study of graft-versus-host responses after intestinal transplantation. Their cognate antigens are unknown. Repertoires were generated with immunoSEQ multiplex PCR, while TCRdb's copy carries only in-frame clones and drops some. The repertoire holds under 95,000 clones, with approximately 88% as singletons. The sample here was unstimulated CD8+ T cells sorted from spleen or lymph node cells, taken before intestinal transplant. These receptors all stem from a human donor who received an intestinal transplant.

Only a few counts were recorded for this clone. This chain joins TRBV9 and TRBJ1-6; 8 positions agree with TRBD1. The length of the CDR3 is 14 residues. CDR1 is SGDLS and CDR2 is YYNGEE in the germline V gene. The J segment lost 6 bases and the V segment lost 3 bases, leaving 2 bases of the junction unmatched. The CDR3 DNA follows: TGTGCCAGCAGCGAGGACAGGGCTAATTCACCCCTCCACTTT. Its protein product is CASSEDRANSPLHF.

CDR3 bases: TGTGCCAGCAGTCCGACCGCCGGGACACTGAACACTGAAGCTTTCTTT. Translating it yields CASSPTAGTLNTEAFF. The chain carries TRBV27 and TRBJ1-1, with D perhaps matching TRBD1 (6 bases). The CDR3 covers 16 residues. CDR1 MNHEY and CDR2 SMNVEV come from the germline V gene (reference sequence). V lost 5 bases to trimming and J lost 0 bases, with 16 bases between them.

The chain links TRBV15 to TRBJ1-2, with 11 positions matching TRBD1. The J segment lost 8 bases and the V segment lost 3 bases, leaving 11 bases of the junction unmatched. Germline V gives CDR1 LNHNV, CDR2 YYDKDF (reference sequence). This CDR3 contains 16 residues. CDR3 DNA sequence: TGTGCCACCAGCAGCACCACCGGGACAGGGGGAGAGGGCTACACCTTC. It is translated as CATSSTTGTGGEGYTF.

J is TRBJ2-7 and V is TRBV6-5; TRBD2 is a possible D gene (5 bases). This CDR3 contains 13 residues. Germline CDR1 is MNHEY and CDR2 is SVGAGI. Trimming took 6 bases from V and 4 from J, leaving 13 bases between them. CDR3 sequence: CASSPEGLYEQYF. CDR3 coding DNA: TGTGCCAGCAGCCCGGAAGGACTGTACGAGCAGTACTTC.

In its sample, this clone was seen once. V is TRBV4-1 and J is TRBJ2-7, with 10 bases lining up with TRBD2. There are 13 residues in the CDR3. Germline V lookup: CDR1 MGHRA, CDR2 YSYEKL. Germline trimming cut 4 bases from V and 5 bases from J; bases unmatched to any gene: 2. The CDR3 here is CASSPAGGNEQYF. DNA for the CDR3: TGCGCCAGCAGCCCAGCGGGAGGGAACGAGCAGTACTTC.

This clone was observed a handful of times. The rearrangement links TRBV6-1 to TRBJ1-1, with no clear D. The V end lost 2 bases, the J end lost 4 bases, and 20 bases lay between the germline ends. CDR3 size: 17 residues. CDR1 and CDR2 (germline): MNHNS, SASEGT. The CDR3 DNA is TGTGCCAGCAGTGAAATACCAGGCGTCCCTCTAAGCACTGAAGCTTTCTTT. This encodes CASSEIPGVPLSTEAFF.

This chain links TRBV10-3 with TRBJ2-5; 10 nucleotides align to TRBD2. CDR1 and CDR2 from the germline V gene are ENHRY and SYGVKD. This CDR3 is 19 amino acids long. After removal of 1 base from V and 5 bases from J, the junction contained 16 bases not matched to a gene. The CDR3: CAISEYAILAGAEQETQYF. The CDR3, as DNA: TGTGCCATCAGTGAGTATGCCATCCTAGCGGGGGCTGAGCAGGAGACCCAGTACTTC.

The chain carries TRBV27 and TRBJ2-5, with D perhaps matching TRBD2 (7 bases). The CDR3 has 14 residues. The V gene's germline CDR1 is MNHEY and CDR2 SMNVEV (reference sequence). With 7 bases removed from V and 5 bases from J, the gap between germline ends came to 17 bases. CDR3 sequence reads: CASTGLGGRETQYF. CDR3 bases: TGTGCCAGCACCGGACTAGGGGGAAGGGAGACCCAGTACTTC.

This chain uses TRBV5-4 with TRBJ2-4; tentative D call: TRBD2 (5 bases). CDR1 is SGHNT, CDR2 YYREEE, per germline (reference sequence). The length of the CDR3 is 16 residues. Trimming took 4 bases from V and 2 from J, leaving 16 bases between them. In DNA form, the CDR3 reads TGTGCCAGCAGCGTCCGGGATGGGCCGACCAAAAACATTCAGTACTTC. The encoded protein is CASSVRDGPTKNIQYF.

V is TRBV10-2 and J is TRBJ2-1; possibly TRBD2 for D (5 bases). Germline lookup yields CDR1 WSHSY and CDR2 SAAADI. This CDR3 is built from 16 residues. The germline V and J ends were trimmed by 2 bases and 1 base, with 12 bases remaining between them. The CDR3: CASSEPSLGSYNEQFF. The CDR3 DNA reads as TGCGCCAGCAGTGAGCCTAGCCTGGGTTCCTACAATGAGCAGTTCTTC.

V gene TRBV5-1 combines with J gene TRBJ2-7; D is undetermined. The germline V gene has CDR1 SGHRS and CDR2 YFSETQ. This CDR3 contains 16 residues. V shed 3 bases and J shed 9 bases, with 25 bases lying between them. The CDR3 bases are TGCGCCAGCAGCTCACATATTACCTATTCGAGACACCCGCAGTACTTC. It translates to CASSSHITYSRHPQYF.

This clone was seen once. The J gene is TRBJ2-1, the V gene TRBV6-6; 8 bases map to TRBD2. The CDR3 is made up of 16 amino acids. Germline V gene sequence: CDR1 MNHNY, CDR2 SVGAGI (reference sequence). Unmatched junction bases numbered 10, after V lost 1 base and J lost 8 bases. The CDR3 nucleotides read TGTGCCAGCAGTTACTGGGCGGGAGGCGGTTGGCATGAGCAGTTCTTC. Translation gives CASSYWAGGGWHEQFF.

This chain joins TRBV14 and TRBJ2-1, with D maybe TRBD1 (6 bases). CDR1 and CDR2 (germline): SGHDN, FVKESK. CDR3 size: 11 residues. Trimming removed 5 bases from V and 8 bases from J, with 7 bases in between. The CDR3, as DNA: TGTGCCAGCAGCGAGGGGGATGAGCAGTTCTTC. This sequence encodes CASSEGDEQFF.

This clone was observed once. The V gene is TRBV28, the J gene TRBJ1-5; 9 positions agree with TRBD1. Germline CDR1 reads MDHEN; CDR2 reads SYDVKM. V was clipped by 6 bases and J by 4 bases; unmatched bases: 10. The CDR3 is made up of 16 amino acids. The CDR3 loop reads CASSPQIGQGNQPQHF. In nucleotides, the CDR3 is TGTGCCAGCAGCCCTCAAATCGGACAGGGGAATCAGCCCCAGCATTTT.

This chain links TRBV13 with TRBJ2-1; no definite D call. This CDR3 spans 13 amino acids. Trimming cost V 8 bases and J 3 bases, with 11 bases left between them. Germline CDR1 reads PRHDT; CDR2 reads FYEKMQ (reference sequence). The CDR3 DNA reads as TGTGCCAGCTCCCTAGAGAGCTACAATGAGCAGTTCTTC. It codes for CASSLESYNEQFF.

This CDR3 reads CASSLLLHRGRYQQYF. CDR3 bases: TGTGCCAGCAGTTTATTACTCCACAGGGGGCGGTACCAGCAGTACTTC. V and J are TRBV28 and TRBJ2-7; 9 positions agree with TRBD1. CDR1 and CDR2 from the germline V gene are MDHEN and SYDVKM. The CDR3 sequence is 16 residues long. Unmatched junction bases numbered 12, after V lost 1 base and J lost 8 bases.

This rearrangement joins TRBV18 to TRBJ2-7; 7 bases are shared with TRBD1. The CDR3 is made up of 21 amino acids. Looked up from germline, CDR1 is KGHSH and CDR2 is LQKENI. Trimming at V came to 2 bases and at J to 2 bases, leaving 24 bases not matched to a gene. The CDR3 DNA follows: TGTGCCAGCTCACCAAAAGGGGGCCGAGGCCCTGAGGCCCGAGCTACCTACGAGCAGTACTTC. This encodes CASSPKGGRGPEARATYEQYF.

The rearrangement uses TRBV15 and TRBJ1-5; D gene unclear. V was cut by 3 bases and J by 0 bases, with 18 bases left in between. The CDR3 consists of 18 residues. Looked up from germline, CDR1 is LNHNV and CDR2 is YYDKDF (reference sequence). CDR3 sequence reads: CATSSSGLLEGSNQPQHF. CDR3 nucleotide sequence: TGTGCCACCAGCAGTTCTGGACTTCTCGAGGGTAGCAATCAGCCCCAGCATTTT.

This clone has a single count. V gene TRBV7-8 combines with J gene TRBJ2-2; 9 bases match TRBD1. CDR3 length: 16 amino acids. Germline lookup yields CDR1 SGHVS and CDR2 FQNEAQ. With V trimmed by 4 bases and J by 1 base, 4 bases remained unmatched. The CDR3 DNA is TGTGCCAGCAGCTCACCGGGACAGGGGAACACCGGGGAGCTGTTTTTT. It specifies CASSSPGQGNTGELFF. The variable domain in full, with the rest retrieved from reference TRBV7-8 and TRBJ2-2, is GAGVSQSPRYKVAKRGQDVALRCDPISGHVSLFWYQQALGQGPEFLTYFQNEAQLDKSGLPSDRFFAERPEGSVSTLKIQRTQQEDSAVYLCASSSPGQGNTGELFFGEGSRLTVL.

The V and J genes are TRBV19 and TRBJ2-7; the D gene is possibly TRBD2 (5 bases). This CDR3 comprises 15 residues. The germline V gene has CDR1 LNHDA and CDR2 SQIVND (reference sequence). Trimming stripped 5 bases from V and 0 bases from J, with 14 bases between. CDR3 loop: CASSSGLTVSYEQYF. The CDR3 region has the DNA TGTGCCAGTAGTTCTGGACTGACCGTCTCCTACGAGCAGTACTTC.

The V call is TRBV29-1, the J call TRBJ2-2; D call uncertain. V lost 7 bases, J lost 4 bases, and 10 bases lay in between. Germline V gene sequence: CDR1 SQVTM, CDR2 ANQGSEA. The CDR3 consists of 12 residues. The CDR3, as DNA: TGCAGCGCCGAGGTCGCCACCGGGGAGCTGTTTTTT. Translating it yields CSAEVATGELFF.